This TCR beta chain derives from a study of siplizumab effects on memory and regulatory T cells. Study-wide results and caveats: Suppressive capability of dividing Tregs from siplizumab cultures went unverified.

Worth noting for this clone: Its antigen is as yet unknown.

The ends lost 5 bases at V and 2 bases at J; junction bases unmatched: 5. CDR1 is SGHVS and CDR2 is FNYEAQ in the germline V gene. The length of the CDR3 is 15 residues. Generated by immunoSEQ multiplex PCR, the TCRdb table keeps only in-frame clones and is missing some. The table has around 78,000 clones, more than 80% seen once. The rearrangement links TRBV7-6 to TRBJ2-3; 9 bases are shared with TRBD2. What was sequenced was CD8+ T cells sorted from blood. The sequence derives from a human donor in good health. In DNA form, the CDR3 reads TGTGCCAGCAGCAATAGCGGGGGAAACACAGATACGCAGTATTTT. Its translation: CASSNSGGNTDTQYF. The whole variable domain, filled in from reference TRBV7-6 and TRBJ2-3, reads GAGVSQSPRYKVTKRGQDVALRCDPISGHVSLYWYRQALGQGPEFLTYFNYEAQQDKSGLPNDRFSAERPEGSISTLTIQRTEQRDSAMYRCASSNSGGNTDTQYFGPGTRLTVL.